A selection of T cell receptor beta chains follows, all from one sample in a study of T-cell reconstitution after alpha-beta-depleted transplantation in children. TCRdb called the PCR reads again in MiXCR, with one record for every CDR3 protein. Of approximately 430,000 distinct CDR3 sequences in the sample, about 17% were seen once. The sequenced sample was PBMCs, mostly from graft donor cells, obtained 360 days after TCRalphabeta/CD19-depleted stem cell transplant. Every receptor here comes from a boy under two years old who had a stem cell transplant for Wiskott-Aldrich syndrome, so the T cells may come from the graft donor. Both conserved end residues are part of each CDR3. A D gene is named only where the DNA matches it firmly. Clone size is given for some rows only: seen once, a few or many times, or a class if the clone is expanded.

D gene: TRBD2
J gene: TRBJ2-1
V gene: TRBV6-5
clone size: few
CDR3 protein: CASSYPIGLAREQFF
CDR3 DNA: TGTGCCAGCAGTTACCCAATCGGACTAGCGCGTGAGCAGTTCTTC

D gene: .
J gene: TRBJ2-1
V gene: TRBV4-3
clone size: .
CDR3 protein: CASSQVPSEYEQFF
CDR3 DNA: TGCGCCAGCAGCCAAGTTCCTAGCGAATATGAGCAGTTCTTC

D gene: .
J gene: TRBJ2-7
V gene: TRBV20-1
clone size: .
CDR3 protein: CSALRGRSSYEQYF
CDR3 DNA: TGCAGTGCACTCCGTGGGCGGAGCTCCTACGAGCAGTACTTC

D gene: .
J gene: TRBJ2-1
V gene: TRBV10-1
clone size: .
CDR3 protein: CASGRTTFNEQFF
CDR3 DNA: TGCGCCAGCGGCCGGACTACATTCAATGAGCAGTTCTTC

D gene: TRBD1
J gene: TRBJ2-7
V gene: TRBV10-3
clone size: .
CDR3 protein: CAMTGGLTYEQYF
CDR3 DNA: TGTGCCATGACAGGGGGTTTAACCTACGAGCAGTACTTC

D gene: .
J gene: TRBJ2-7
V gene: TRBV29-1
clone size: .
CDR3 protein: CSVDTGLRQYF
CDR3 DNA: TGCAGCGTTGATACAGGGTTGCGGCAGTACTTC

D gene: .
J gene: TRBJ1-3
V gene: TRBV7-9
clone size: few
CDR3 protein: CASSEQPASGNTIYF
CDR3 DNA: TGTGCCAGCAGCGAACAACCAGCCTCTGGAAACACCATATATTTT

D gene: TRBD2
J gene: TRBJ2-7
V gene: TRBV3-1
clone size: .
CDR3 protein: CASSLTSGGAESYEQYF
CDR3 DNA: TGTGCCAGCAGCCTTACTAGCGGGGGGGCCGAATCCTACGAGCAGTACTTC

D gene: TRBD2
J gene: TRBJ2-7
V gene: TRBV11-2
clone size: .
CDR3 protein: CASSLVLAGFSASYEQYF
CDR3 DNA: TGTGCCAGCAGCTTAGTTCTAGCGGGGTTCTCTGCTTCCTACGAGCAGTACTTC

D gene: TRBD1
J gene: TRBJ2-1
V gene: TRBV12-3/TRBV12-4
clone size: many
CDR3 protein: CASSHPGQGSENEQFF
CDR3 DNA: TGTGCCAGCAGCCACCCGGGACAGGGTTCGGAAAATGAGCAGTTCTTC

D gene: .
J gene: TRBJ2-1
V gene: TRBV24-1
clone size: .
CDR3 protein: CATSDLGTSRFNEQFF
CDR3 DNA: TGTGCCACCAGTGATTTAGGAACTAGCAGGTTCAATGAGCAGTTCTTC

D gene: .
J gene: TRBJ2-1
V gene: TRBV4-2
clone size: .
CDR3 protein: CASSQDGNSGYNEQFF
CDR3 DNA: TGTGCCAGCAGCCAAGACGGGAACAGCGGCTACAATGAGCAGTTCTTC

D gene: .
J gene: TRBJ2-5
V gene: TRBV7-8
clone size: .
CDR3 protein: CASSPYRVQETQYF
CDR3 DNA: TGTGCCAGCAGCCCCTACAGGGTACAAGAGACCCAGTACTTC

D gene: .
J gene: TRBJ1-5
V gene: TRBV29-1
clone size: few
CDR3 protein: CSAGRSGRASNQPQHF
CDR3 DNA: TGCAGCGCCGGAAGGTCAGGGAGGGCCAGCAATCAGCCCCAGCATTTT

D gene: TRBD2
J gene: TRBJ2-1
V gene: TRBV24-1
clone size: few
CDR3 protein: CATTKAGVNEQFF
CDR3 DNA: TGTGCCACCACGAAAGCGGGGGTAAATGAGCAGTTCTTC

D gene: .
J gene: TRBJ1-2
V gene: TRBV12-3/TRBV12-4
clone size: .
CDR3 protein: CASSLVYGTQKLYGYTF
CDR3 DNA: TGTGCCAGCAGTCTTGTCTACGGGACACAGAAACTCTATGGCTACACCTTC

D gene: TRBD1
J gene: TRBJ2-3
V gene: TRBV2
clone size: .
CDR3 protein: CASRRQGAGTDTQYF
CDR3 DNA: TGTGCCAGCAGAAGACAGGGGGCGGGCACAGATACGCAGTATTTT

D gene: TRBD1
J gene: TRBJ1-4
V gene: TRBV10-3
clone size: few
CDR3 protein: CASKRTGLNEKLFF
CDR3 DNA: TGTGCCAGCAAACGGACAGGGCTAAATGAAAAACTGTTTTTT

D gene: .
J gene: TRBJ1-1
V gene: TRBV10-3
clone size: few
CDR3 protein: CAIKPQESEAFF
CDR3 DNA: TGTGCCATCAAACCACAGGAGAGTGAAGCTTTCTTT

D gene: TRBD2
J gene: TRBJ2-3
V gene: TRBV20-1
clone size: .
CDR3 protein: CSAPTEGGDTQYF
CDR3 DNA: TGCAGTGCTCCGACGGAGGGAGGGGATACGCAGTATTTT

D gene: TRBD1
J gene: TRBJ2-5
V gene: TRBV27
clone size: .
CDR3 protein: CASSLSIPRDRASGTQYF
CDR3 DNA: TGTGCCAGCAGTTTATCAATCCCCCGGGACAGGGCCTCAGGGACCCAGTACTTC

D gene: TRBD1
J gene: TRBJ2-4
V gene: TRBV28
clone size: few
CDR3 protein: CASSSCTGVKNIQYF
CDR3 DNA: TGTGCCAGCAGTTCTTGTACAGGGGTGAAAAACATTCAGTACTTC

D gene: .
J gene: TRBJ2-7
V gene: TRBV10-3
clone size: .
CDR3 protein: CAINHSPNNYEQYF
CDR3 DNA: TGTGCCATCAACCATTCCCCAAACAACTACGAGCAGTACTTC

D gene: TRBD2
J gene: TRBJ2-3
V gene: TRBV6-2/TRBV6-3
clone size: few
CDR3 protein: CASSYGDRWRGAGDTQYF
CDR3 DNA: TGTGCCAGCAGTTACGGGGATCGTTGGCGGGGGGCCGGAGATACGCAGTATTTT

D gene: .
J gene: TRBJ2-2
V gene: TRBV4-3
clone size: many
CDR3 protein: CASRQDVGSTGELFF
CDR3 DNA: TGCGCCAGCAGACAAGATGTGGGGTCCACCGGGGAGCTGTTTTTT

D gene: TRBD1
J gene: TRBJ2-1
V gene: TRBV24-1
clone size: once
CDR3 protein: CATSDLQGTGAMNEQFF
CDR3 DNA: TGTGCCACCAGTGATTTACAGGGTACAGGGGCCATGAATGAGCAGTTCTTC

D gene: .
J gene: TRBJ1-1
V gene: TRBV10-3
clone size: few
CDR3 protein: CAIRGRWDTEAFF
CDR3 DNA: TGTGCCATCAGGGGACGGTGGGACACTGAAGCTTTCTTT